Shown below are 20 T cell receptor beta chains from a single sample sequenced in a study of identical twins. A single record per CDR3 protein comes from TCRdb applying MiXCR to the 5' RACE reads. The table has some 730,000 distinct CDR3 sequences, roughly 18% seen once. In addition, the sample was reused for a study of T cells expressing NK-cell markers.

Material: PBMCs. All receptors come from a young woman in good health.

This clonotype was seen only a few times. The chain links TRBV6-5 to TRBJ2-7; 7 bases agree with TRBD2. The CDR3 covers 17 residues. Germline loops: CDR1 MNHEY, CDR2 SVGAGI. V was clipped by 2 bases and J by 1 base; unmatched bases: 11. In DNA form, the CDR3 reads TGTGCCAGCAGTTACGCCCCTACTAGCGCTATATCCTACGAGCAGTACTTC. Translation gives CASSYAPTSAISYEQYF.

The chain carries TRBV24-1 and TRBJ2-4; 7 bases match TRBD1. This CDR3 is 17 amino acids long. After removal of 1 base from V and 6 bases from J, the junction contained 11 bases not matched to a gene. Germline V gene data show CDR1 as KGHDR and CDR2 as SFDVKD. The CDR3: CATSDFEGALYPNIQYF. CDR3 in DNA: TGTGCCACCAGTGATTTTGAGGGGGCGCTTTACCCAAACATTCAGTACTTC.

This clonotype was observed a handful of times. This chain links TRBV20-1 with TRBJ2-3; 12 nucleotides match TRBD2. The ends lost 5 bases at V and 7 bases at J; junction bases unmatched: 4. This CDR3 has 13 amino acids. CDR1 and CDR2 from the germline V gene are DFQATT and SNEGSKA (reference sequence). CDR3 residues: CSAGGLAGNTQYF. The CDR3 DNA is TGCAGTGCTGGAGGACTAGCGGGAAATACGCAGTATTTT.

This clonotype occurred a few times. The chain carries TRBV20-1 and TRBJ1-4; D gene uncertain. V shed 5 bases and J shed 7 bases, with 11 bases lying between them. Germline V gene data show CDR1 as DFQATT and CDR2 as SNEGSKA (reference sequence). This CDR3 has 12 residues. In DNA form, the CDR3 reads TGCAGTGCTGAAAGGACGGGTGAAAAACTGTTTTTT. It is translated as CSAERTGEKLFF.

This clonotype was seen more than once but under ten times. The genes are TRBV29-1 and TRBJ2-1, with D possibly TRBD2 on 5 matching bases. The CDR3 runs 14 residues. Germline V lookup: CDR1 SQVTM, CDR2 ANQGSEA. V lost 3 bases and J 10 bases, leaving 19 bases between the germline ends. CDR3 in amino acids: CSVDIQNGMGEQFF. CDR3 bases: TGCAGCGTTGATATCCAAAACGGGATGGGGGAGCAGTTCTTC.

This clonotype was seen a handful of times. The CDR3 is CASSLSSWETQYF. CDR3 DNA: TGTGCCAGCAGTTTGAGTTCTTGGGAGACCCAGTACTTC. V is TRBV12-3 or TRBV12-4 and J is TRBJ2-5; D unresolved. This CDR3 has 13 amino acids. V lost 3 bases and J 5 bases, leaving 10 bases between the germline ends.

The V and J genes are TRBV7-3 and TRBJ2-1; TRBD2 matches at 12 bases. CDR3 length: 16 residues. The V segment lost 2 bases and the J segment 9 bases; nucleotides outside the gene matches: 8. CDR1 is SGHTA, CDR2 FQGTGA, per germline. DNA of the CDR3: TGTGCCAGCAGCTTAGCCGGACTAGCGGGGTCGGCTGAGCAGTTCTTC. Translated: CASSLAGLAGSAEQFF.

CDR3 in DNA: TGTGCCAGCAGCCGCAAGGACAGGGTGATTTCTACCGGGGAGCTGTTTTTT. Its translation: CASSRKDRVISTGELFF. The chain has TRBV7-8 and TRBJ2-2, with 8 positions matching TRBD1. The CDR3 loop spans 17 amino acids. Germline V gene data show CDR1 as SGHVS and CDR2 as FQNEAQ. V trimming: 5 bases; J trimming: 5 bases; junction bases outside the gene matches: 13.

This clonotype was picked up a small number of times. The chain employs TRBV3-1 and TRBJ2-7; no clear D gene. Germline CDR1 LGHDT, CDR2 YNNKEL (reference sequence). Trimming took 4 bases from V and 7 from J, leaving 17 bases between them. The CDR3 contains 14 residues. The CDR3 sequence: CASSPSVTPGEQYF. As DNA, the CDR3 is TGTGCCAGCAGCCCCTCAGTCACACCTGGGGAGCAGTACTTC.

V is TRBV6-1 and J is TRBJ1-2; TRBD1 might be the D (5 bases). Germline V gene sequence: CDR1 MNHNS, CDR2 SASEGT. V lost 6 bases and J lost 4, with 12 bases in between. This CDR3 has 13 amino acids. The CDR3 reads CASSPGERYGYTF. CDR3 DNA sequence: TGTGCCAGCAGCCCGGGGGAGCGCTATGGCTACACCTTC.

The gene calls are TRBV11-2 and TRBJ2-1; D may be TRBD2 (6 bases). Germline CDR1 and CDR2: SGHAT and FQNNGV. The CDR3 runs to 16 residues. V lost 1 base and J lost 4, with 14 bases in between. As DNA, the CDR3 is TGTGCCAGCAGCTTAGGTCTGGGACTCAGATACAATGAGCAGTTCTTC. As protein: CASSLGLGLRYNEQFF.

The table lists this clonotype with a few counts. The rearrangement links TRBV20-1 to TRBJ2-7; 8 nucleotides agree with TRBD2. Germline assignment: CDR1 DFQATT and CDR2 SNEGSKA (reference sequence). The length of the CDR3 is 14 residues. V was pared by 3 bases and J by 1 base, with 5 bases of the junction left unmatched. CDR3 in DNA: TGCAGTGCTAGTCCCCCGGGGGGGTCCTACGAGCAGTACTTC. This translates into CSASPPGGSYEQYF.

This chain joins TRBV27 and TRBJ2-3, with D perhaps TRBD1 (6 bases). V lost 2 bases and J lost 0, with 15 bases in between. Germline lookup yields CDR1 MNHEY and CDR2 SMNVEV (reference sequence). The CDR3 is made up of 17 amino acids. CDR3 coding DNA: TGTGCCAGCAGTTTAGTAGGGCTGGGGGCTAGCACAGATACGCAGTATTTT. Its protein product is CASSLVGLGASTDTQYF.

DNA for the CDR3: TGTGCCACCAGCGGAAGATCGGGTTTTAGCACAGATACGCAGTATTTT. It specifies CATSGRSGFSTDTQYF. V gene TRBV15 combines with J gene TRBJ2-3; D not certain. V gave up 5 bases and J gave up 0 bases, with 15 bases separating them. Looked up from germline, CDR1 is LNHNV and CDR2 is YYDKDF (reference sequence). This CDR3 spans 16 amino acids.

This clonotype was observed a handful of times. This sequence joins TRBV11-2 and TRBJ2-1; D ambiguous. Germline V lookup: CDR1 SGHAT, CDR2 FQNNGV. V dropped 2 bases and J dropped 13 bases, with 12 bases sitting between them. The CDR3 covers 12 residues. The CDR3 bases are TGTGCCAGCAGCTTATTCCCCCGAATACAGTTCTTC. Translating gives CASSLFPRIQFF.

This clonotype was seen many times. The chain is built from TRBV12-3 or TRBV12-4 and TRBJ1-3; D ambiguous. Trimming took off 4 bases at V and 6 bases at J, with 10 bases between the two ends. The CDR3 is 13 amino acids. Here the CDR3 reads CASSSSGENTIYF. The CDR3 DNA is TGTGCCAGCAGTTCAAGCGGGGAAAACACCATATATTTT.

This clonotype appeared once. The chain employs TRBV11-2 and TRBJ2-1, with TRBD2 as a possible D gene (6 bases). Germline CDR1 SGHAT, CDR2 FQNNGV. The ends were cut back, 6 bases at V and 6 bases at J, with 21 bases in the middle. The CDR3 has 16 amino acids. CDR3 residues: CASSQRWNSGRNEQFF. The DNA of the CDR3 is TGTGCCAGCAGTCAAAGATGGAATAGCGGTCGCAATGAGCAGTTCTTC.

The chain joins TRBV7-3 to TRBJ2-3, with 7 bases fitting TRBD2. This CDR3 region has 15 residues. With V trimmed by 2 bases and J by 4 bases, 6 bases remained unmatched. The V gene's germline CDR1 is SGHTA and CDR2 FQGTGA. The CDR3 reads CASSLEMTSSDTQYF. The CDR3, as DNA: TGTGCCAGCAGCTTAGAAATGACTAGCTCAGATACGCAGTATTTT.

The rearrangement uses TRBV20-1 and TRBJ2-1; TRBD1 agrees at 10 bases. This CDR3 region has 15 residues. Germline V gene data show CDR1 as DFQATT and CDR2 as SNEGSKA (reference sequence). V was clipped by 6 bases and J by 8 bases; unmatched bases: 13. This chain's CDR3 is CSATRGTGAGDEQFF. The CDR3 DNA is TGCAGTGCGACCCGGGGGACAGGGGCCGGAGATGAGCAGTTCTTC.

This sequence joins TRBV20-1 and TRBJ2-7; TRBD1 aligns across 9 bases. The CDR3 is 16 amino acids. V lost 1 base and J lost 3; bases outside the gene matches: 10. CDR1 is DFQATT, CDR2 SNEGSKA, per germline (reference sequence). CDR3 in amino acids: CSARAVVGTGIYEQYF. For the CDR3, the DNA is TGCAGTGCTAGAGCGGTTGTCGGGACAGGGATCTACGAGCAGTACTTC.